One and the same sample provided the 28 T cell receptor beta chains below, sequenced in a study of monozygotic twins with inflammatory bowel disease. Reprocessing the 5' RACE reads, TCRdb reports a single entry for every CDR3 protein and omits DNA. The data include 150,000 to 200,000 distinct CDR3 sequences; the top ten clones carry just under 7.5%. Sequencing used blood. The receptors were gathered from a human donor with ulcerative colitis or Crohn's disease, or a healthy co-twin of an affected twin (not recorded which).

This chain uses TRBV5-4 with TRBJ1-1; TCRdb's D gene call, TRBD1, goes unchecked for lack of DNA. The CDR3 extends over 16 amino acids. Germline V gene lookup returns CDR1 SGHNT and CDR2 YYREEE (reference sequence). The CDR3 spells CASNPPGGRSNTEAFF.

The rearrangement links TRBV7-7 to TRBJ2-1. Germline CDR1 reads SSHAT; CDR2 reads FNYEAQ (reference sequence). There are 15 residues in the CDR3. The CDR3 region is CASSSTGASYNEQFF.

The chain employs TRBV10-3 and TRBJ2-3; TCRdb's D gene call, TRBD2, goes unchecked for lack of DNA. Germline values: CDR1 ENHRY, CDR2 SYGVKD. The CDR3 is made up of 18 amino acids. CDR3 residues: CAISESGLAGGRTDTQYF.

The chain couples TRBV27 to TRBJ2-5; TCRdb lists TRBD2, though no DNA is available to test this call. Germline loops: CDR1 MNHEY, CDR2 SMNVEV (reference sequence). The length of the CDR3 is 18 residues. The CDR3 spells CASQGTSDREGGQETQYF.

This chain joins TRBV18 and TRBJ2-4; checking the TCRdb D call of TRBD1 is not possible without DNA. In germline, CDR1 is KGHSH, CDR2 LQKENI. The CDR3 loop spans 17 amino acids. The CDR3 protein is CASSPSTGLIAKNMQYF. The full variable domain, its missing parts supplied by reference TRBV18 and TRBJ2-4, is NAGVMQNPRHLVRRRGQEARLRCSPMKGHSHVYWYRQLPEEGLKFMVYLQKENIIDESGMPKERFSAEFPKEGPSILRIQQVVRGDSAAYFCASSPSTGLIAKNMQYFGAGTRLSVL.

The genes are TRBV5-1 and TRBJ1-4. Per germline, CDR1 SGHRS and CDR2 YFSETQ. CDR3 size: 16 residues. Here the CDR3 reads CASSFGRTATNEKLFF.

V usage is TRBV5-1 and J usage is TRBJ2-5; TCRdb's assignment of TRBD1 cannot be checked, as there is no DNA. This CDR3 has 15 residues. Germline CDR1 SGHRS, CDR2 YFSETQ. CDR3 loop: CASSFQGNYQETQYF.

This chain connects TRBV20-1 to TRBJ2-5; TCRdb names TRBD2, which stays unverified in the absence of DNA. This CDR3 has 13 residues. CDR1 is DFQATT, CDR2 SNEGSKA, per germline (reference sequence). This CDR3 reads CSAVAGGRETQYF.

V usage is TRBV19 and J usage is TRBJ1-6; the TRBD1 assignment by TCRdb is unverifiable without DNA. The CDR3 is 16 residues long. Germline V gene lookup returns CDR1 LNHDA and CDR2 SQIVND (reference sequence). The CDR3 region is CASSLDSGVYNSPLHF.

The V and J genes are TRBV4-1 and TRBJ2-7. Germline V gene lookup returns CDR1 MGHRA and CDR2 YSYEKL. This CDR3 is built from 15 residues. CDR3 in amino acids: CASSQDSVALYEQYF.

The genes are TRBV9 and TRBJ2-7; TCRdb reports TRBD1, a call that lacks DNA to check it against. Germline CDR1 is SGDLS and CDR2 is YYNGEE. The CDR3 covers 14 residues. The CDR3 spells CASSVGTGYYEQYF. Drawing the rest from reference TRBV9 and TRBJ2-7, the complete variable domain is DSGVTQTPKHLITATGQRVTLRCSPRSGDLSVYWYQQSLDQGLQFLIQYYNGEERAKGNILERFSAQQFPDLHSELNLSSLELGDSALYFCASSVGTGYYEQYFGPGTRLTVT.

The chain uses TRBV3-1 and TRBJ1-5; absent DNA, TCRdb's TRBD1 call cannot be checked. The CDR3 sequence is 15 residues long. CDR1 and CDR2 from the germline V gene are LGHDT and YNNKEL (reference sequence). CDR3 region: CASSQSRGDNQPQHF.

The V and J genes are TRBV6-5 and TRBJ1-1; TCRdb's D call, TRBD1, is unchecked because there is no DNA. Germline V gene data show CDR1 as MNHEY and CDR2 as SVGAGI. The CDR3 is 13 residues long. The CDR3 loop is CASRLGPYTEAFF.

The CDR3 loop is CASRWSRVAVEAFF. This rearrangement joins TRBV28 to TRBJ1-1. This CDR3 contains 14 residues. Germline CDR1 is MDHEN and CDR2 is SYDVKM.

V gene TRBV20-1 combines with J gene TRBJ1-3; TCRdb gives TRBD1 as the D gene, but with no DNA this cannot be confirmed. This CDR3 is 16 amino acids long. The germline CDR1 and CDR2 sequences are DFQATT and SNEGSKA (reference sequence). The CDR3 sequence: CSARGHRAVSGNTIYF.

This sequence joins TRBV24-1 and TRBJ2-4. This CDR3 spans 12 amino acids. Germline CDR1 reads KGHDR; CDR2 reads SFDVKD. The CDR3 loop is CATSDDLNIQYF.

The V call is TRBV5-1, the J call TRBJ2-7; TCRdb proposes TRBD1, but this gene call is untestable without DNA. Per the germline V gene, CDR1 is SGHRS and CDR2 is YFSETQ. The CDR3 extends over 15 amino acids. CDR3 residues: CASSSRERASYEQYF.

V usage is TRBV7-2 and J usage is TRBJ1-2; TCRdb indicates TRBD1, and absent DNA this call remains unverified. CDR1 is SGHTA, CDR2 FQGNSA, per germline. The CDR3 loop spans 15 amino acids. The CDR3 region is CASSLSLQGASGYTF.

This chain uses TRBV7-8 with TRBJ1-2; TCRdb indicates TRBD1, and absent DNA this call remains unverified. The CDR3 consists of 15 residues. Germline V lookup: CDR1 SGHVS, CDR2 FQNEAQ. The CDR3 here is CASKYGTGGFYGYTF.

CDR3 amino acids: CASSRLAGKGAQYF. The chain carries TRBV7-2 and TRBJ2-3; TCRdb calls TRBD2, which cannot be checked without DNA. CDR3 length: 14 residues. The germline V gene has CDR1 SGHTA and CDR2 FQGNSA.

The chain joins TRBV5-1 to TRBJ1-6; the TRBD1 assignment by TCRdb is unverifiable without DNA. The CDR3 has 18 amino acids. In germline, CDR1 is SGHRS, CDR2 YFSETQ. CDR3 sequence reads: CASSRKSATGIGDSPLHF.

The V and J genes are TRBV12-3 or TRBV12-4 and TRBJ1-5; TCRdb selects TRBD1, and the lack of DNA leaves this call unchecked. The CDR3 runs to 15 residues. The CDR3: CASSLKGVGNQPQHF.

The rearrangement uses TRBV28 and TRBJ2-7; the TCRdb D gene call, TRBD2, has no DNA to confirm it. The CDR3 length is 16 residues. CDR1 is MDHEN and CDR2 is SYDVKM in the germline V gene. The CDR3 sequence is CASSPWGGQTSYEQYF.

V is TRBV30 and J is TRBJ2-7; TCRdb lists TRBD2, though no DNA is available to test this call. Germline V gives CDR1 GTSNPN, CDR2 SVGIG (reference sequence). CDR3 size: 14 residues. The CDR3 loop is CAWSGGRGGNEQYF.

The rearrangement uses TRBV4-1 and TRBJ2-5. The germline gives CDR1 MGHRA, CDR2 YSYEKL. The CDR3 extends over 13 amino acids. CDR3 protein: CASSHDRAETQYF.

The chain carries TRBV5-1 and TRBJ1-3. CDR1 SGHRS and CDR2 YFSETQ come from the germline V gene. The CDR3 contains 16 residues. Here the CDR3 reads CASSLPGTGTGNTIYF.

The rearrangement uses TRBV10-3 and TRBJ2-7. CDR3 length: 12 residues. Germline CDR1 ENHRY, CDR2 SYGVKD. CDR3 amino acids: CAISSYSHEQYF.

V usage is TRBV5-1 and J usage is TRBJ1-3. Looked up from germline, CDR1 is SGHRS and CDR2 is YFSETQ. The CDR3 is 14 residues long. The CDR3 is CASSVQASGNTIYF.